This TCR beta chain was sequenced during a study of response to subunit inactivated influenza vaccine (dated by TCRdb to 2016 to 2018). Concerning the study at large: To follow how T cells responded to a trivalent subunit inactivated influenza vaccine, the researchers relied on deep quantitative profiling of the T cell receptor repertoire.

Of note for this clonotype: No antigen is known for it. Base qualities are missing; no much larger clone stands one base away.

The study at large found these results: The authors proposed that each seasonal influenza vaccination may bring in only a limited number of new T cells.

V is pruned by 8 bases and J by 1 base, leaving 6 bases of the junction without a gene match. CDR1 is given as MNHNS and CDR2 as SASEGT, both from the germline V gene. Taken from cysteine to phenylalanine, the CDR3 has 14 residues. Just the 42-base CDR3 DNA is kept, in frame starting at base 1. Libraries were constructed by RT-PCR. The run used an Illumina HiSeq 2500. In-frame beta chains were kept once TCRdb had trimmed the public reads at Q25 with fastp and called clones with MiXCR. Merged by CDR3 protein, the rows form single entries marked with the most common genes and DNA. The sample profile shows fewer than 400,000 distinct CDR3 sequences; roughly a fifth of them were found once. The ten top clones hold 10% of the sample.

The source material was PBMCs from blood, sampled about 20 months after vaccination. The sequence joins TRBV6-1 to TRBJ2-7; a stretch of 9 junction bases matches TRBD2. The clonotype originates from a man aged 50 to 69 who received an inactivated influenza vaccine. Donor details come from another sample of the same person, matched by shared clones. CDR3 sequence: CASSGLATSYEQYF. The DNA sequence is given as TGTGCCAGCTCTGGACTAGCGACATCCTACGAGCAGTACTTC.